This TCR beta chain originates from a study of shared clonotypes between healthy human individuals. Study-level background: Three CD4 naive, three CD4 memory, two CD8 naive and one CD8 memory plate were used per donor.

Deletions cut 0 bases from V and 3 bases from J, with 5 bases between. CDR3 size: 14 residues. The germline V gene has CDR1 LGHNA and CDR2 YNFKEQ. Sequencing used immunoSEQ multiplex PCR; TCRdb keeps in-frame clones, though not all of them. This table has around 2,100,000 clones, about 95% appearing once. As defined, naive CD8 cells were CD45RO-negative and positively selected for CCR7, with terminally differentiated effector memory CD45RA+ cells excluded. All participating donors were Caucasian adults from Nashville, Tennessee. V usage is TRBV4-2 and J usage is TRBJ2-2; D remains unclear. This clonotype was obtained from a man younger than 30 in good health. Material: naive CD8+ T cells sorted from blood. The CDR3 DNA is TGTGCCAGCAGCCAAGACGTCCACACCGGGGAGCTGTTTTTT. This codes for CASSQDVHTGELFF.